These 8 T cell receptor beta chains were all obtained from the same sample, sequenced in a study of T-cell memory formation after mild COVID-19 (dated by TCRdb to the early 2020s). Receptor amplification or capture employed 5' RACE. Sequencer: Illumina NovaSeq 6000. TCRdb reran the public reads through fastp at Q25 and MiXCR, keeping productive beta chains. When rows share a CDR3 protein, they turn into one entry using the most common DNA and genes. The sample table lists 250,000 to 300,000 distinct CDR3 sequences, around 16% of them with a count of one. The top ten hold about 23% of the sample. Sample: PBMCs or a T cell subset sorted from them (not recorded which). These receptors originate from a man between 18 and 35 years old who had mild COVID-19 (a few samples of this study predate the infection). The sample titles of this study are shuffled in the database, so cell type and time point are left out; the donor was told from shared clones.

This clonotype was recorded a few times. The CDR3 nucleotides are TGCGCCAGCACCTCCCAGACTCAACTAGAACGTCAAGAGACCCAGTACTTC. It codes for CASTSQTQLERQETQYF. This sequence joins TRBV4-1 and TRBJ2-5, with D possibly matching TRBD2 (5 bases). The CDR3 runs to 17 residues. The germline V and J ends were trimmed by 7 bases and 2 bases, with 23 bases remaining between them. The germline V gene encodes CDR1 MGHRA and CDR2 YSYEKL.

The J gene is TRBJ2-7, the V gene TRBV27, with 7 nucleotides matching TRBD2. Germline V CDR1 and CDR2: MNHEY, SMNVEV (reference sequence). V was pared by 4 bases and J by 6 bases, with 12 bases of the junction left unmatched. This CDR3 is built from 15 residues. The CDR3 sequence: CASSSAGTIGGEQYF. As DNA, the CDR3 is TGTGCCAGCAGTTCCGCCGGGACTATCGGCGGCGAGCAGTACTTC.

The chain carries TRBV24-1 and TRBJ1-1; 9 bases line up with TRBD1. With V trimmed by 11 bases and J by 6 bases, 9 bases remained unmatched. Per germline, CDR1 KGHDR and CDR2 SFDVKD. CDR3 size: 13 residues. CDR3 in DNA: TGTGCCATCTCTTCCCGGACAGGGGCTGAAGCTTTCTTT. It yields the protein CAISSRTGAEAFF.

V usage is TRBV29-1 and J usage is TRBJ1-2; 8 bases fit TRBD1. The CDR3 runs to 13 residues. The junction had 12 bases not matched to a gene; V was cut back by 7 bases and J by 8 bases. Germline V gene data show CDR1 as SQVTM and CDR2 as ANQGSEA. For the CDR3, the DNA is TGCAGCGCCGCGGACAGGGTCGGTTACGGCTACACCTTC. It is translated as CSAADRVGYGYTF.

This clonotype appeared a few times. The CDR3 DNA sequence: TGTGCCAGCAGCCGTACTAGCGCCGCGAACACCGGGGAGCTGTTTTTT. This codes for CASSRTSAANTGELFF. The V gene is TRBV7-9, the J gene TRBJ2-2, with 7 bases identical to TRBD2. Germline loops: CDR1 SEHNR, CDR2 FQNEAQ (reference sequence). V shed 5 bases and J 0 bases; nucleotides not matched to a gene: 6. This CDR3 has 16 residues.

The CDR3 DNA follows: TGCGCCAGCAGCTACCCGGGAGGCAACTATGGCTACACCTTC. This gives the protein CASSYPGGNYGYTF. This sequence joins TRBV5-1 and TRBJ1-2; D is undetermined. CDR1 and CDR2 from the germline V gene are SGHRS and YFSETQ. Trimming left V 3 bases short and J 2 bases short, with 11 bases between. The CDR3 contains 14 residues.

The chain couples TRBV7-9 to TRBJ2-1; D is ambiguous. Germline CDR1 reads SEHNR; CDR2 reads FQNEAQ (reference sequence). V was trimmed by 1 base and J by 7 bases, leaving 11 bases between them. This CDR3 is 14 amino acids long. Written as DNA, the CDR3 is TGTGCCAGCAGCTTAGATCTCATCCAAAATGAGCAGTTCTTC. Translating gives CASSLDLIQNEQFF.

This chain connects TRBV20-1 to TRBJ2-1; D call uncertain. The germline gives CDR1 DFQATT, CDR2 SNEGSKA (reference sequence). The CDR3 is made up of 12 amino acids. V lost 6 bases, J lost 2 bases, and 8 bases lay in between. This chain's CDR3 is CSAFSTYNEQFF. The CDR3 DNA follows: TGCAGTGCGTTTTCAACCTACAATGAGCAGTTCTTC.